Sequencing of this TCR beta chain was carried out in a study of blood T cell repertoires in COVID-19. At the level of the study: PBMCs, B-cell-depleted T cells, or T cells provided the cDNA or gDNA that made up the material.

Participant ages covered roughly 18 to 90 years across 24 US areas. Cohorts were assigned according to the clinical history that participants reported. The CDR3 runs 13 residues. Losses at the gene ends were 5 bases for V and 7 bases for J; bases not matched to a gene: 2. Germline V gene sequence: CDR1 SGHTA, CDR2 FQGTGA. Authors' data handling: Reference gene primers were amplified, and this amplification served to estimate nucleated cell counts. Profiled with immunoSEQ multiplex PCR; TCRdb holds only in-frame clones, not every one. V, J and clone size derive from that table, while D and trimming were established from the DNA sequence. The sample has about 150,000 clones, around four fifths seen once.

This clonotype originated in a woman aged 45-65 years who had recovered from COVID-19. Sequences were obtained from PBMCs or T cells enriched from blood (not recorded which). The chain carries TRBV7-3 and TRBJ1-6; TRBD1 matches at 7 bases. As DNA, the CDR3 is TGTGCCAGCAGCCCGGACAGGAATTCACCCCTCCACTTT. Its translation is CASSPDRNSPLHF.